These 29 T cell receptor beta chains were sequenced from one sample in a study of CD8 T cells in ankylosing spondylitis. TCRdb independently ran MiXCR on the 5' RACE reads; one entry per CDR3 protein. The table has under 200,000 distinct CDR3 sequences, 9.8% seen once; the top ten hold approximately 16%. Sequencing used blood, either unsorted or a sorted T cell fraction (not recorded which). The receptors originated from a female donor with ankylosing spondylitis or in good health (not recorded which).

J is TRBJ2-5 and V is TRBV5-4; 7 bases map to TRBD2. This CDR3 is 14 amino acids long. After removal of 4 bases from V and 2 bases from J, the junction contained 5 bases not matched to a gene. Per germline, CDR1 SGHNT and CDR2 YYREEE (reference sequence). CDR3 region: CASSHLAEQETQYF. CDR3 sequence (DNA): TGTGCCAGCAGCCACCTAGCGGAGCAAGAGACCCAGTACTTC.

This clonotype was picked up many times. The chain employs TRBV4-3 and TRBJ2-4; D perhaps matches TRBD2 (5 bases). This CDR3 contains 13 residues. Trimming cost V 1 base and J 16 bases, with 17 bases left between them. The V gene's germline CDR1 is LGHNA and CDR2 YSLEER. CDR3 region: CASSQVNRDPVYF. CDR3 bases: TGCGCCAGCAGCCAAGTTAACCGGGATCCTGTCTACTTC.

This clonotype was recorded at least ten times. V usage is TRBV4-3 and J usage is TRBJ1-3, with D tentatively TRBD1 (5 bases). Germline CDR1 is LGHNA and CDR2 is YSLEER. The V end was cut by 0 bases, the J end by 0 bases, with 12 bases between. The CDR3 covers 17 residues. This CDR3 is CASSQDWGGLSGNTIYF. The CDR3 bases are TGCGCCAGCAGCCAAGATTGGGGCGGCCTCTCTGGAAACACCATATATTTT.

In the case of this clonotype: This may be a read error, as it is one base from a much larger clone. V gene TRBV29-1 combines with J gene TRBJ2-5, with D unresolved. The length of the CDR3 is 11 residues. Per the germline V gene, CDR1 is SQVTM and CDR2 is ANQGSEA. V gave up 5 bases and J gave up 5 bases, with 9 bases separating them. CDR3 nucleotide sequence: TGCAGCGTTATAGTTGACGAGACCCAGTACTTC. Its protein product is CSVIVDETQYF.

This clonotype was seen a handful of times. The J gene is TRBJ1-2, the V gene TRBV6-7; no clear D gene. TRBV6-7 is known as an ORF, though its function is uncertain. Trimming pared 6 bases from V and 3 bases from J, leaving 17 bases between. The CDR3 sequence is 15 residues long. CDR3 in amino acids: CASSKRQKNHYGYTF. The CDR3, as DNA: TGTGCCAGCAGCAAACGCCAGAAGAATCACTATGGCTACACCTTC.

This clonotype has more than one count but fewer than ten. CDR3 bases: TGTGCCACCAGCAGAGACGGGGTTGTGGACAATGAGCAGTTCTTC. Translated, it gives CATSRDGVVDNEQFF. The rearrangement links TRBV15 to TRBJ2-1; maybe TRBD2 (5 bases). V lost 0 bases, J lost 5 bases, and 11 bases lay in between. CDR1 is LNHNV, CDR2 YYDKDF, per germline (reference sequence). The CDR3 runs to 15 residues.

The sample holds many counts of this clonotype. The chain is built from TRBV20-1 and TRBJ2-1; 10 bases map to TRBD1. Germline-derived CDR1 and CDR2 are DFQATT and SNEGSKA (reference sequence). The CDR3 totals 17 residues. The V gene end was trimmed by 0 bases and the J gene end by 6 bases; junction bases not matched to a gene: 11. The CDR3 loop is CSARDLGDRGTGNEQFF. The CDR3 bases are TGCAGTGCTAGAGATTTAGGGGACAGGGGAACTGGCAATGAGCAGTTCTTC.

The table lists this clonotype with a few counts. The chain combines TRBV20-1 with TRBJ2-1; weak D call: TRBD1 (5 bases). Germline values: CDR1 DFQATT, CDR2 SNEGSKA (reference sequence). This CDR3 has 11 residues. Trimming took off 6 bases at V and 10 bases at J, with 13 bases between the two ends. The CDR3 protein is CSAPDSYEQFF. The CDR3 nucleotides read TGCAGTGCCCCAGACAGTTACGAGCAGTTCTTC.

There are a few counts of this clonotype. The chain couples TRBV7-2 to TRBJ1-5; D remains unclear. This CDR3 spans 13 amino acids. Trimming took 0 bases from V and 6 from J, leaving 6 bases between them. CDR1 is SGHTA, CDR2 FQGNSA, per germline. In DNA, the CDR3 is TGTGCCAGCAGCTTAGCACTGGGTCAGCCCCAGCATTTT. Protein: CASSLALGQPQHF.

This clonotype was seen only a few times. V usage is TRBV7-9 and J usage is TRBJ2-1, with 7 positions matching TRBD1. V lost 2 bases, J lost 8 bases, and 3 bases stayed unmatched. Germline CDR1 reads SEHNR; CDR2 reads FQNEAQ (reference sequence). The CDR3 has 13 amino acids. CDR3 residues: CASSLKGGHEQFF. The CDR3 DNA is TGTGCCAGCAGCTTAAAAGGGGGCCATGAGCAGTTCTTC.

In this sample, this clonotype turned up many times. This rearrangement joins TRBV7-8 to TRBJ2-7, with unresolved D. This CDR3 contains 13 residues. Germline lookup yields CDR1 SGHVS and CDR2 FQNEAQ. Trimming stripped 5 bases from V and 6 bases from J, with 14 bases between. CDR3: CASSVGHSPEQYF. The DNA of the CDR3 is TGTGCCAGCAGCGTAGGCCACTCACCCGAGCAGTACTTC.

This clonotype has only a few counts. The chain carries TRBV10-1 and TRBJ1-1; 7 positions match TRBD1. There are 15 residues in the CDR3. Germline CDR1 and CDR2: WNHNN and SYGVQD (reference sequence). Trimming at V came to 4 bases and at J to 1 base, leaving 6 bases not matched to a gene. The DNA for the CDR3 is TGCGCCAGCAGTGCGGCCAGACAGGGGAACACTGAAGCTTTCTTT. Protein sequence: CASSAARQGNTEAFF.

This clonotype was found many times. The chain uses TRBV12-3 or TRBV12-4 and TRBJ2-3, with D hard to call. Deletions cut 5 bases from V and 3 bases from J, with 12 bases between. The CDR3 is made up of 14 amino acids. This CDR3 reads CASSLLGGTDTQYF. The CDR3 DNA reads TGTGCCAGCAGTCTTCTAGGTGGGACAGATACGCAGTATTTT.

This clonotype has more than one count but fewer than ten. The CDR3 DNA reads TGTGCTAGTGGTTTGGTAAACCACGGGGAGCTGTTTTTT. Its protein product is CASGLVNHGELFF. V is TRBV12-5 and J is TRBJ2-2, with D hard to call. The CDR3 has 13 amino acids. Germline V CDR1 and CDR2: LGHNT, FRNRAP. V lost 0 bases, J lost 7 bases, and 6 bases lay in between.

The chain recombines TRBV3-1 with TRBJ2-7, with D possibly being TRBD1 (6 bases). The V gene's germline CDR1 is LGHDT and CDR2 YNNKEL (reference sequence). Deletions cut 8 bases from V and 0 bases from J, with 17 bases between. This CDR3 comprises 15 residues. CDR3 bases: TGTGCCAGCTGCCCCTTGGGGGCCTTCTCCTACGAGCAGTACTTC. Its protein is CASCPLGAFSYEQYF.

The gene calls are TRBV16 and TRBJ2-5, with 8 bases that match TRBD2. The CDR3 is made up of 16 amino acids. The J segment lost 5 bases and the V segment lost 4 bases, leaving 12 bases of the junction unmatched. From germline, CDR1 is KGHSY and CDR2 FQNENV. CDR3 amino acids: CASSPDPGLGLETQYF. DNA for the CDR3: TGTGCCAGCAGCCCCGATCCGGGACTAGGTTTGGAGACCCAGTACTTC.

The DNA for the CDR3 is TGTGCCAGCAGTACGGGACTAGCGGGACCCAACTATTACAATGAGCAGTTCTTC. Its translation: CASSTGLAGPNYYNEQFF. The chain employs TRBV27 and TRBJ2-1; 13 nucleotides agree with TRBD2. V trimming: 5 bases; J trimming: 4 bases; junction bases outside the gene matches: 11. CDR3 length: 18 amino acids. The germline CDR1 and CDR2 sequences are MNHEY and SMNVEV (reference sequence).

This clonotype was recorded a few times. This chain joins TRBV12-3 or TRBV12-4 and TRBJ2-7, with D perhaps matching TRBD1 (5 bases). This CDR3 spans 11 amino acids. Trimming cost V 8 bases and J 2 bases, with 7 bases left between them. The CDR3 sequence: CASGHPYEQYF. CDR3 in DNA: TGTGCCAGCGGACACCCCTACGAGCAGTACTTC.

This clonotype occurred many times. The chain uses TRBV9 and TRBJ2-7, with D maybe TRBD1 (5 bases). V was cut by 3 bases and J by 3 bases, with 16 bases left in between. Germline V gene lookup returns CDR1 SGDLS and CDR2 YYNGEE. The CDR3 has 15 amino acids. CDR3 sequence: CASSDSETEHYEQYF. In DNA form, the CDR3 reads TGTGCCAGCAGCGACTCGGAGACAGAGCACTACGAGCAGTACTTC.

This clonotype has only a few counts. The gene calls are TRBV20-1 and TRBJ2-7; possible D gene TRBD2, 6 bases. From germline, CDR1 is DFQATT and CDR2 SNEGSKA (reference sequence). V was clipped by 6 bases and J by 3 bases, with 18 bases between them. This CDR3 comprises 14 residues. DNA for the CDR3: TGCAGTGCCCAAGGAGGGCCTCCTAACTACGAGCAGTACTTC. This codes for CSAQGGPPNYEQYF.

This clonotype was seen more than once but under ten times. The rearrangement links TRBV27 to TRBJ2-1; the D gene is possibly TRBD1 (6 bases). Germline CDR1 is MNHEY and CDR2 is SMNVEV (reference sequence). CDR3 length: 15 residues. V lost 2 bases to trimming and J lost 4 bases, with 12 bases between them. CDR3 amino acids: CASSLGERGYNEQFF. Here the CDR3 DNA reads TGTGCCAGCAGTTTAGGGGAAAGGGGGTACAATGAGCAGTTCTTC.

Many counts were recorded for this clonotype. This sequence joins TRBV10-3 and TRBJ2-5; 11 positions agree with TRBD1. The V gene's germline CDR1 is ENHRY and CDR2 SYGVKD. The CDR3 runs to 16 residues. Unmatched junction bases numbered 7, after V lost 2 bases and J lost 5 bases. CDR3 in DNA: TGTGCCATCAGTGAGGGAGGACAGGGGGCGAGGGAGACCCAGTACTTC. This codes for CAISEGGQGARETQYF.

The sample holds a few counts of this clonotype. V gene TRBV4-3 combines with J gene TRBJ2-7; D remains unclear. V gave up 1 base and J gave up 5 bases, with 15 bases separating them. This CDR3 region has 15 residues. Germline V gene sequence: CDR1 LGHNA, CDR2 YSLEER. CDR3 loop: CASSQGPQIWDEQYF. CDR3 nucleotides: TGCGCCAGCAGCCAAGGGCCCCAGATTTGGGACGAGCAGTACTTC.

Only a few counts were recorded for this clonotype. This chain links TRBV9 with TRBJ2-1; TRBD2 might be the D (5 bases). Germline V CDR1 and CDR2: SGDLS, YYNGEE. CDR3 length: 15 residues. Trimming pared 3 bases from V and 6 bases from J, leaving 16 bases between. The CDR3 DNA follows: TGTGCCAGCAGCGAGGGAACTCTAGGACTCAATGAGCAGTTCTTC. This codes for CASSEGTLGLNEQFF. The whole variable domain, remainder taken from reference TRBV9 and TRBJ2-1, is DSGVTQTPKHLITATGQRVTLRCSPRSGDLSVYWYQQSLDQGLQFLIQYYNGEERAKGNILERFSAQQFPDLHSELNLSSLELGDSALYFCASSEGTLGLNEQFFGPGTRLTVL.

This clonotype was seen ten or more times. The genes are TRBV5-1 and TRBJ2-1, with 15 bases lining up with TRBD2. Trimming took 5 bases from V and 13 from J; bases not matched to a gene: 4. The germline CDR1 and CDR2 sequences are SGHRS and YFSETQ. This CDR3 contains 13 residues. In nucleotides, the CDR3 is TGCGCCAGCAGAGGGACTAGCGGGAGGTTTCAGTTCTTC. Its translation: CASRGTSGRFQFF.

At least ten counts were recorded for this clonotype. The CDR3 region has the DNA TGCGCCAGCAGCCCTACGGGGGGCAGGGGACGCGTGAACACTGAAGCTTTCTTT. Translation gives CASSPTGGRGRVNTEAFF. This chain connects TRBV4-3 to TRBJ1-1, with D possibly TRBD1 on 6 matching bases. This CDR3 is 18 amino acids long. Germline V CDR1 and CDR2: LGHNA, YSLEER. The germline V and J ends were trimmed by 4 bases and 0 bases, with 21 bases remaining between them.

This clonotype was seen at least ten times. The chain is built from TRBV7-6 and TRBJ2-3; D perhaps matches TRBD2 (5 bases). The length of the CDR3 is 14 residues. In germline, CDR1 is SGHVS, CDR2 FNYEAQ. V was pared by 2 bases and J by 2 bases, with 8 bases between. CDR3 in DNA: TGTGCCAGCAGCTTACTGGGAGACACAGATACGCAGTATTTT. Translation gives CASSLLGDTDTQYF.

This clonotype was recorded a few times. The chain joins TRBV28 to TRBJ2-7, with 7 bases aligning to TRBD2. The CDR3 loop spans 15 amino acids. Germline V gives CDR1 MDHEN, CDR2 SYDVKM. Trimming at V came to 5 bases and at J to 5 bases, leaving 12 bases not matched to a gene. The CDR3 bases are TGTGCCAGCAGTAGACTGGGACTAAAAATCCACGAGCAGTACTTC. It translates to CASSRLGLKIHEQYF.

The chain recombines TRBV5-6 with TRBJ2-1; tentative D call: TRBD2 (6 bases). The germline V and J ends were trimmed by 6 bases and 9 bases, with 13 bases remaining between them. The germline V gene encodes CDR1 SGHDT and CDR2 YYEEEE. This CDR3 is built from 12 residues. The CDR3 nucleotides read TGTGCCAGCACCCTCGGGGGTGGTGAGCAGTTCTTC. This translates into CASTLGGGEQFF. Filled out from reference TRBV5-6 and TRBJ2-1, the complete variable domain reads DAGVTQSPTHLIKTRGQQVTLRCSPKSGHDTVSWYQQALGQGPQFIFQYYEEEERQRGNFPDRFSGHQFPNYSSELNVNALLLGDSALYLCASTLGGGEQFFGPGTRLTVL.